The T cell receptor beta chain under discussion was sequenced for a study of monozygotic twins with inflammatory bowel disease. Whole-study results and caveats: The inverse Simpson measure of TCRbeta diversity was lower in IBD patients than in healthy co-twins. Clonotypes shared with others were fewer in IBD patients than in healthy twins, especially with disease activity.

Note on this clonotype: Its antigen is currently unknown.

Looked up from germline, CDR1 is MNHNS and CDR2 is SASEGT. This CDR3 region has 16 residues. Addition of UMIs with a 6-nucleotide sample barcode was achieved by template switching. Using TCRalpha and TCRbeta cDNA, the researchers carried out two nested PCRs that lasted roughly 16 and 10 cycles. Following a re-call of the 5' RACE reads, TCRdb has one entry per CDR3 protein and lacks DNA. The sample yields approximately 390,000 distinct CDR3 sequences, of which the top ten take up approximately 2.3%. The rearrangement links TRBV6-1 to TRBJ2-2; TCRdb's D call, TRBD2, is unchecked because there is no DNA. The clonotype comes from a human donor with ulcerative colitis or Crohn's disease, or a healthy co-twin of an affected twin (not recorded which). The sequencing input was blood. CDR3 protein: CATGLAGGVFTGELFF.